Listed below are T cell receptor beta chains from one sample, sequenced in a study of breast tumors, draining lymph nodes, adjacent tissues. TCRdb redid the calling of the multiplex PCR reads with MiXCR, one entry per CDR3 protein. The sample has some 150,000 distinct CDR3 sequences; approximately 20% are singletons. The sequenced material came from axillary lymph node tissue. The receptor source for this set is a female donor with breast cancer. Some clones in this sample may be carry-over from other donors' samples. CDR3s include the opening cysteine and the closing phenylalanine or tryptophan. D genes are given only for firm matches. Size values are once, few and many counts, or a class for expanded clones, and some rows have none.

v_gene: TRBV20-1; d_gene: TRBD2; abundance: many; j_gene: TRBJ2-7; CDR3nt: TGCAGTGCTAGGACTAGCGGGAGCCTCTCCTACGAGCAGTACTTC; CDR3aa: CSARTSGSLSYEQYF
v_gene: TRBV12-3/TRBV12-4; d_gene: TRBD1; abundance: many; j_gene: TRBJ2-1; CDR3nt: TGTGCCAGCAGTTCCTCCGGGACAGGCTACAATGAGCAGTTCTTC; CDR3aa: CASSSSGTGYNEQFF
v_gene: TRBV28; d_gene: .; abundance: many; j_gene: TRBJ2-5; CDR3nt: TGTGCCAGCAGTTCACGCAGACTAGTGGGTGGAGAGACCCAGTACTTC; CDR3aa: CASSSRRLVGGETQYF
v_gene: TRBV7-2; d_gene: .; abundance: many; j_gene: TRBJ2-2; CDR3nt: TGTGCCAGCAGCTTAGCGCTTAGCGAGGACACCGGGGAGCTGTTTTTT; CDR3aa: CASSLALSEDTGELFF
v_gene: TRBV6-2/TRBV6-3; d_gene: .; abundance: many; j_gene: TRBJ1-4; CDR3nt: TGTGCCAGCAAGAGTGGGACCTTTGCAACTAATGAAAAACTGTTTTTT; CDR3aa: CASKSGTFATNEKLFF
v_gene: TRBV30; d_gene: TRBD1; abundance: many; j_gene: TRBJ1-6; CDR3nt: TGTGCCTGGGGTGACAGGGGGATGTCACCCCTCCACTTT; CDR3aa: CAWGDRGMSPLHF
v_gene: TRBV12-3/TRBV12-4; d_gene: .; abundance: .; j_gene: TRBJ2-2; CDR3nt: TGTGCCAGCCGGTTAAGGAGAGGGGAGCTCACCGGGGAGCTGTTTTTT; CDR3aa: CASRLRRGELTGELFF
v_gene: TRBV20-1; d_gene: TRBD2; abundance: many; j_gene: TRBJ2-1; CDR3nt: TGCAGTGCTCCCACACTAGCGGCCTCCTACAATGAGCAGTTCTTC; CDR3aa: CSAPTLAASYNEQFF
v_gene: TRBV18; d_gene: .; abundance: .; j_gene: TRBJ2-5; CDR3nt: TGTGCCAGCTCACGGACTTGCGGAGGCGGGGAGACCCAGTACTTC; CDR3aa: CASSRTCGGGETQYF
v_gene: TRBV14; d_gene: .; abundance: many; j_gene: TRBJ1-2; CDR3nt: TGTGCCAGCAGCCAAGACGCCGGAACTTATGGCTACACCTTC; CDR3aa: CASSQDAGTYGYTF
v_gene: TRBV9; d_gene: .; abundance: few; j_gene: TRBJ2-1; CDR3nt: TGTGCCAGCAGCGTAGGCGGGGGCCCGTCATTCTCCCACAATGAGCAGTTCTTC; CDR3aa: CASSVGGGPSFSHNEQFF
v_gene: TRBV5-4; d_gene: .; abundance: .; j_gene: TRBJ2-7; CDR3nt: TGTGCCAGCAGCCAGGGACGGGGTGCCTACGAGCAGTACTTC; CDR3aa: CASSQGRGAYEQYF
v_gene: TRBV30; d_gene: .; abundance: many; j_gene: TRBJ2-7; CDR3nt: TGTGCCTGGAGTCGCCCAGCGGGCTCCTACGAGCAGTACTTC; CDR3aa: CAWSRPAGSYEQYF
v_gene: TRBV3-1; d_gene: .; abundance: .; j_gene: TRBJ2-3; CDR3nt: TGTGCCAGCAGCCATATATCCGAGTTAGCGGCCCCTAGCACAGATACGCAGTATTTT; CDR3aa: CASSHISELAAPSTDTQYF
v_gene: TRBV7-9; d_gene: .; abundance: many; j_gene: TRBJ2-3; CDR3nt: TGTGCCAGCAGCATACTGACAGGGCAAACCCGGGGGGATACGCAGTATTTT; CDR3aa: CASSILTGQTRGDTQYF
v_gene: TRBV25-1; d_gene: .; abundance: .; j_gene: TRBJ1-6; CDR3nt: TGTGCCAGCGCCCCAGGGTGGGTTAATTCACCCCTCCACTTT; CDR3aa: CASAPGWVNSPLHF
v_gene: TRBV18; d_gene: .; abundance: .; j_gene: TRBJ2-7; CDR3nt: TGTGCCAGCTCACCACCGGAACGATCCTACGAGCAGTACTTC; CDR3aa: CASSPPERSYEQYF
v_gene: TRBV4-2; d_gene: .; abundance: many; j_gene: TRBJ1-4; CDR3nt: TGTGCCAGCAGCCAAGAAACAGTAACTAATGAAAAACTGTTTTTT; CDR3aa: CASSQETVTNEKLFF
v_gene: TRBV7-2; d_gene: .; abundance: .; j_gene: TRBJ1-1; CDR3nt: TGTGCCAGCAGCACGTTTGGGAAGAACACTGAAGCTTTCTTT; CDR3aa: CASSTFGKNTEAFF
v_gene: TRBV7-2; d_gene: TRBD2; abundance: .; j_gene: TRBJ2-7; CDR3nt: TGTGCCAGCAGCTCCCATACTAGCGGGAGTTACGAGCAGTACTTC; CDR3aa: CASSSHTSGSYEQYF
v_gene: TRBV20-1; d_gene: .; abundance: .; j_gene: TRBJ2-1; CDR3nt: TGCAGTGCTAGAGGTAGAGCGGGTCCCTACAATGAGCAGTTCTTC; CDR3aa: CSARGRAGPYNEQFF
v_gene: TRBV6-1; d_gene: .; abundance: many; j_gene: TRBJ2-7; CDR3nt: TGTGCCAGCACCGGACAGCACGAGCAGTACTTC; CDR3aa: CASTGQHEQYF
v_gene: TRBV7-2; d_gene: .; abundance: .; j_gene: TRBJ2-7; CDR3nt: TGTGCCAGCAGCTCCACTAGGCGAGAAACTAGAATTATCCCCTACGAGCAGTACTTC; CDR3aa: CASSSTRRETRIIPYEQYF
v_gene: TRBV5-1; d_gene: .; abundance: many; j_gene: TRBJ2-2; CDR3nt: TGCGCCAGCAGCGAGGGAAACACCGGGGAGCTGTTTTTT; CDR3aa: CASSEGNTGELFF
v_gene: TRBV19; d_gene: .; abundance: many; j_gene: TRBJ2-6; CDR3nt: TGTGCCAGTAGTATAGTCGGGGCAGGGGCCAACGTCCTGACTTTC; CDR3aa: CASSIVGAGANVLTF
v_gene: TRBV18; d_gene: TRBD2; abundance: .; j_gene: TRBJ2-7; CDR3nt: TGTGCCAGCTCACCTCCCGGGACTATCTACGAGCAGTACTTC; CDR3aa: CASSPPGTIYEQYF
v_gene: TRBV12-3/TRBV12-4; d_gene: .; abundance: many; j_gene: TRBJ2-7; CDR3nt: TGTGCCAGCAGTTTAGGAAATACAGGGAACGAGCAGTACTTC; CDR3aa: CASSLGNTGNEQYF
v_gene: TRBV12-3/TRBV12-4; d_gene: .; abundance: many; j_gene: TRBJ1-2; CDR3nt: TGTGCCAGCAGTCCGGCAGGTTCGGCTGGCTACACCTTC; CDR3aa: CASSPAGSAGYTF
v_gene: TRBV7-8; d_gene: .; abundance: many; j_gene: TRBJ2-5; CDR3nt: TGTGCCAGCAGCAAGACAGCCGACCCGCTTCGAGAGACCCAGTACTTC; CDR3aa: CASSKTADPLRETQYF
v_gene: TRBV20-1; d_gene: .; abundance: many; j_gene: TRBJ2-5; CDR3nt: TGCAGTGTTTCCCCTCACAGGGGGGGGACCCAGTACTTC; CDR3aa: CSVSPHRGGTQYF
v_gene: TRBV3-1; d_gene: .; abundance: many; j_gene: TRBJ2-3; CDR3nt: TGTGCCAGCAGCCAAGGGGCGGGGACATTTGATACGCAGTATTTT; CDR3aa: CASSQGAGTFDTQYF
v_gene: TRBV28; d_gene: .; abundance: few; j_gene: TRBJ1-2; CDR3nt: TGTGCCAGCAGTTCCGGGACTGCTAACTATGGCTACACCTTC; CDR3aa: CASSSGTANYGYTF
v_gene: TRBV4-2; d_gene: TRBD2; abundance: many; j_gene: TRBJ2-6; CDR3nt: TGTGCCAGCAGCCAAGCGGGCGGGGGGCAATACTCTGGGGCCAACGTCCTGACTTTC; CDR3aa: CASSQAGGGQYSGANVLTF
v_gene: TRBV7-9; d_gene: TRBD2; abundance: many; j_gene: TRBJ2-2; CDR3nt: TGTGCCAGCAGGCCGGGACTAGCGGGAGCGGGCACCGGGGAGCTGTTTTTT; CDR3aa: CASRPGLAGAGTGELFF
v_gene: TRBV9; d_gene: .; abundance: many; j_gene: TRBJ2-7; CDR3nt: TGTGCCAGCAGCCCCCGGAATCGGGCCCGCGACGAGCAGTACTTC; CDR3aa: CASSPRNRARDEQYF
v_gene: TRBV5-6; d_gene: TRBD2; abundance: many; j_gene: TRBJ2-5; CDR3nt: TGTGCCAGCAGCTTGGGTACGACTAGCGCTGAAGAGACCCAGTACTTC; CDR3aa: CASSLGTTSAEETQYF
v_gene: TRBV18; d_gene: .; abundance: many; j_gene: TRBJ2-2; CDR3nt: TGTGCCAGCTCACCCATCGGGACGTCCGGGGAGCTGTTTTTT; CDR3aa: CASSPIGTSGELFF
v_gene: TRBV20-1; d_gene: .; abundance: many; j_gene: TRBJ1-5; CDR3nt: TGCAGTGCACAACAGGGTAGCAATCAGCCCCAGCATTTT; CDR3aa: CSAQQGSNQPQHF
v_gene: TRBV2; d_gene: .; abundance: many; j_gene: TRBJ2-7; CDR3nt: TGTGCCAGCACCCCCTCAGTTTACGAGCAGTACTTC; CDR3aa: CASTPSVYEQYF
v_gene: TRBV10-3; d_gene: TRBD2; abundance: many; j_gene: TRBJ2-1; CDR3nt: TGTGCCATCAGACCGGGACTAGCGGACAATGAGCAGTTCTTC; CDR3aa: CAIRPGLADNEQFF
v_gene: TRBV28; d_gene: TRBD2; abundance: many; j_gene: TRBJ2-5; CDR3nt: TGTGCCAGCAGGACGGGGGGGATAGAGACCCAGTACTTC; CDR3aa: CASRTGGIETQYF
v_gene: TRBV11-3; d_gene: TRBD1; abundance: many; j_gene: TRBJ2-6; CDR3nt: TGTGCCAGCAGCCCGGGACAGGCCTACTCTGGGGCCAACGTCCTGACTTTC; CDR3aa: CASSPGQAYSGANVLTF
v_gene: TRBV19; d_gene: .; abundance: many; j_gene: TRBJ1-6; CDR3nt: TGTGCCAGTAGTTCAACAGGATCTTTTTCACCCCTCCACTTT; CDR3aa: CASSSTGSFSPLHF
v_gene: TRBV20-1; d_gene: TRBD1; abundance: .; j_gene: TRBJ2-1; CDR3nt: TGCAGTGCCATGTCGCCAGCCAGACAGGGACGCTACAATGAGCAGCTCTTC; CDR3aa: CSAMSPARQGRYNEQLF
v_gene: TRBV4-1; d_gene: TRBD1; abundance: few; j_gene: TRBJ1-5; CDR3nt: TGCGCCAGCAGCCAAGAATTAGGACAGGGCAATCAGCCCCAGCATTTT; CDR3aa: CASSQELGQGNQPQHF
v_gene: TRBV12-3/TRBV12-4; d_gene: .; abundance: many; j_gene: TRBJ2-5; CDR3nt: TGTGCCAGCAGTACAGGGCACCAAGAGACCCAGTACTTC; CDR3aa: CASSTGHQETQYF